This T cell receptor beta chain is from a study of T cells in localized non-small cell lung cancer. Study-wide results and caveats: Sequence data derive from only one tumor region, so heterogeneity remains possible.

In the case of this clone: The antigen remains undetermined.

Method: immunoSEQ multiplex PCR; TCRdb's copy keeps in-frame clones and lacks some. This sample carries around 140,000 clones, more than 70% of them seen once, and the ten largest clones take approximately 1.7%. Germline CDR1 reads KGHSH; CDR2 reads LQKENI. Trimming shortened V by 3 bases and J by 6 bases, and 18 bases separated the two germline ends. The CDR3 is made up of 15 amino acids. This receptor was taken from a female donor aged 60 or older with stage I lung adenocarcinoma. This material consisted of peripheral blood, taken before any cancer treatment. V is TRBV18 and J is TRBJ2-7; weak D call: TRBD1 (6 bases). DNA of the CDR3: TGTGCCAGCTCACCGATCGAGACAGGTCAGTCCGAGCAGTACTTC. The encoded protein is CASSPIETGQSEQYF. The full variable domain, rest sourced from reference TRBV18 and TRBJ2-7, is NAGVMQNPRHLVRRRGQEARLRCSPMKGHSHVYWYRQLPEEGLKFMVYLQKENIIDESGMPKERFSAEFPKEGPSILRIQQVVRGDSAAYFCASSPIETGQSEQYFGPGTRLTVT.